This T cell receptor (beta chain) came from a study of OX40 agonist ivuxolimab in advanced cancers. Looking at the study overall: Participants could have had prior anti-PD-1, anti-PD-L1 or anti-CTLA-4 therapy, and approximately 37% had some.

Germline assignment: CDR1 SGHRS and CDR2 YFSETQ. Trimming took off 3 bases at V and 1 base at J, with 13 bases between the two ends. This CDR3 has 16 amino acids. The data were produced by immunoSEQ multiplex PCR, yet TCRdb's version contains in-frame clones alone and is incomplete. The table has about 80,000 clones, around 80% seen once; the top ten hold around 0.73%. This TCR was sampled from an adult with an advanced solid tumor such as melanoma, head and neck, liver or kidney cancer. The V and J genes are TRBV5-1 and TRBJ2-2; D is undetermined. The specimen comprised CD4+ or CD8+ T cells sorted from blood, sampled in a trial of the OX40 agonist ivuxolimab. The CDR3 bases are TGCGCCAGCAGCTATCAGCTAGACATGAACACCGGGGAGCTGTTTTTT. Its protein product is CASSYQLDMNTGELFF.